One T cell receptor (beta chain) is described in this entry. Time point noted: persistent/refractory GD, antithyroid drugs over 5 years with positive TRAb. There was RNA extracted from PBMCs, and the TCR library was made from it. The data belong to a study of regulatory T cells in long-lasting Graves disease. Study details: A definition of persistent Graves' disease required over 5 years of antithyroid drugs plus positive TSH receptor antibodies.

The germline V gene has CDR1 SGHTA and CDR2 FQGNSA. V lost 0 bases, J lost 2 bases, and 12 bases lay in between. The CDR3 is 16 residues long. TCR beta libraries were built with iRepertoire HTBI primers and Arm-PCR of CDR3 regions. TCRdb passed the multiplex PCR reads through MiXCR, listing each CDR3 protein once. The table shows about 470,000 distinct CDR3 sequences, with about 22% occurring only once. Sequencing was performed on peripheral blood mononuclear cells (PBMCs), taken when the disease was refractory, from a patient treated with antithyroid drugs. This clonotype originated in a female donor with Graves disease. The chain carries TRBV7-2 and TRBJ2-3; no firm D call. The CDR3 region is CASSLAADEITDTQYF. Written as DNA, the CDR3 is TGTGCCAGCAGCTTAGCGGCGGATGAAATCACAGATACGCAGTATTTT. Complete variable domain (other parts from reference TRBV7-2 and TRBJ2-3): GAGVSQSPSNKVTEKGKDVELRCDPISGHTALYWYRQSLGQGLEFLIYFQGNSAPDKSGLPSDRFSAERTGGSVSTLTIQRTQQEDSAVYLCASSLAADEITDTQYFGPGTRLTVL.